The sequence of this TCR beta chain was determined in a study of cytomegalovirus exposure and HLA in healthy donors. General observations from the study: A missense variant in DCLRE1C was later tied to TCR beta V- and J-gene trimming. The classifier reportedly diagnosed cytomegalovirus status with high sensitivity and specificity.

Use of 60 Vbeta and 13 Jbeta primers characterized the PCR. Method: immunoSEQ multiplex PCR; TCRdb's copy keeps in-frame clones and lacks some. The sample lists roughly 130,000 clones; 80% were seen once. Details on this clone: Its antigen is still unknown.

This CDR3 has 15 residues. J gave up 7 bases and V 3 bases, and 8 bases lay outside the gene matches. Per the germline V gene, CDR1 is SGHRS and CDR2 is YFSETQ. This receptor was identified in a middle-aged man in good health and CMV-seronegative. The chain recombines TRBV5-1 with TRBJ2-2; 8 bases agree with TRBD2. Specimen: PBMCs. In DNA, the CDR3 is TGCGCCAGCAGCTGGGAAGCGGGAGTAGGCGGGGAGCTGTTTTTT. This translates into CASSWEAGVGGELFF.